This T cell receptor beta chain was obtained from a study of blood T cell repertoires in COVID-19. Overall study: Italy, Spain and the United States were the sources of the convalescent and acute COVID-19 samples. Nucleic acid was either cDNA or gDNA, and it came from T cells, B-cell-depleted T cells, or PBMCs.

Data came from immunoSEQ multiplex PCR; TCRdb stores just in-frame clones and leaves some out. The sample records about 130,000 clones, around 87% being singletons. The clonotype originates from a woman aged 55-70 years with acute or convalescent COVID-19. Sequencing input: peripheral blood.

The CDR3 nucleotides are TGTGCCAGCAGCCAAGATCCCACAGGGGCGACCGCTGGGGCCAACGTCCTGACTTTC. Residues: CASSQDPTGATAGANVLTF. The chain recombines TRBV3-1 (or the pseudogene TRBV3-2) with TRBJ2-6; 7 bases match TRBD1. V lost 0 bases, J lost 2 bases, and 10 bases stayed unmatched. Germline V lookup: CDR1 LGHDT, CDR2 YNNKEL (reference sequence). This CDR3 is built from 19 residues.